This entry concerns a single T cell receptor beta chain. Its antigen is as yet unknown. Memory CD4+ T cells were sorted as CD4+CD45RO+CD25- cells. The germline gives CDR1 SGHRS, CDR2 YFSETQ. V lost 4 bases to trimming and J lost 0 bases, with 14 bases between them. This CDR3 has 15 amino acids. After constant-region reverse-primer amplification, full-length variable regions underwent semi-nested PCR with Nested Universal Primer A. TCRdb itself ran the 5' RACE reads through MiXCR, one entry per CDR3 protein. The sample lists 50,000 to 80,000 distinct CDR3 sequences, roughly 23% occurring once. General study results and limits: Tumor-infiltrating Treg TCR alpha and beta sequences overlapped most with tumor naive CD4+ T cells, then blood naive.

The chain combines TRBV5-1 with TRBJ2-7, with a weak D call TRBD1 (6 bases). Sequencing input: memory CD4+ T cells sorted from a lymph node. Regarding subset: memory CD4+ T cells, CD4+CD45RO+CD25-. This clonotype was sampled from a female donor with breast cancer. This chain's CDR3 is CASSPGGTISYEQYF. CDR3 DNA: TGCGCCAGCAGCCCGGGTGGGACAATCTCCTACGAGCAGTACTTC.